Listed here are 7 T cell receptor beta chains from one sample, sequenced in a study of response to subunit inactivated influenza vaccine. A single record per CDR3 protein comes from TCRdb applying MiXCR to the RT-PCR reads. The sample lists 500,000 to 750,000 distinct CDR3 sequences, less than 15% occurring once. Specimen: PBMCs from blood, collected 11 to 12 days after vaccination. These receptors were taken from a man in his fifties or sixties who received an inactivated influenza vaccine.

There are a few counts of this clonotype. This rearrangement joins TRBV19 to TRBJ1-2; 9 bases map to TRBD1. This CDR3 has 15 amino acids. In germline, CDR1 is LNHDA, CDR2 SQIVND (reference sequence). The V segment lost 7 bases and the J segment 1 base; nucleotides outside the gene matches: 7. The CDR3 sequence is CASNPTGGVNYGYTF. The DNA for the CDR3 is TGTGCCAGTAATCCCACAGGGGGCGTTAACTATGGCTACACCTTC. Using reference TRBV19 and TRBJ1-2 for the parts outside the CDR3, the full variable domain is DGGITQSPKYLFRKEGQNVTLSCEQNLNHDAMYWYRQDPGQGLRLIYYSQIVNDFQKGDIAEGYSVSREKKESFPLTVTSAQKNPTAFYLCASNPTGGVNYGYTFGSGTRLTVV.

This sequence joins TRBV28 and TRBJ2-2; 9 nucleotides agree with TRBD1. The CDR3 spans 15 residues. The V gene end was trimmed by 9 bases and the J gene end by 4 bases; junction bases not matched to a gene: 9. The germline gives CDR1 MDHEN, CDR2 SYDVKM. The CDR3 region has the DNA TGTGCCAGTAATTCCGACAGGGGGATCACCGGGGAGCTGTTTTTT. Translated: CASNSDRGITGELFF. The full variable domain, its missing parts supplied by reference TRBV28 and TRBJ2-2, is DVKVTQSSRYLVKRTGEKVFLECVQDMDHENMFWYRQDPGLGLRLIYFSYDVKMKEKGDIPEGYSVSREKKERFSLILESASTNQTSMYLCASNSDRGITGELFFGEGSRLTVL.

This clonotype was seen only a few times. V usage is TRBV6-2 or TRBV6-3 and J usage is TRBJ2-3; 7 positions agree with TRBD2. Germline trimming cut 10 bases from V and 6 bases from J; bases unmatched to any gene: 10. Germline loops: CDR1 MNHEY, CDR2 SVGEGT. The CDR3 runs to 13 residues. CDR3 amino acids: CATRGVLVDTQYF. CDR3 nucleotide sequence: TGTGCCACCCGGGGGGTACTAGTGGATACGCAGTATTTT.

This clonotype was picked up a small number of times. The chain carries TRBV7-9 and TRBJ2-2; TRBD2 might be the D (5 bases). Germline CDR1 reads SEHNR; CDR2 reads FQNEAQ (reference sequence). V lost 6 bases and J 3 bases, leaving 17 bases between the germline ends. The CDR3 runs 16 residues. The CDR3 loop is CASRPPLRRDTGELFF. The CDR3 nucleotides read TGTGCCAGCAGGCCTCCCCTCCGGCGGGACACCGGGGAGCTGTTTTTT.

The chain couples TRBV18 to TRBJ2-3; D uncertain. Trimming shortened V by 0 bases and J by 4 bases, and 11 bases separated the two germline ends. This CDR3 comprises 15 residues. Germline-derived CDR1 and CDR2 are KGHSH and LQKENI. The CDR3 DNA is TGTGCCAGCTCACCACCAGGGTACCCGGCAGATACGCAGTATTTT. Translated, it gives CASSPPGYPADTQYF.

Here the CDR3 DNA reads TGCGCCAGCAGCCCCAGGACAGGGGTTCACCAAGAGACCCAGTACTTC. Translating it yields CASSPRTGVHQETQYF. The chain recombines TRBV4-1 with TRBJ2-5; 9 bases agree with TRBD1. CDR3 length: 16 residues. The trim removed 4 bases at V and 0 bases at J, leaving 6 bases unmatched. Germline values: CDR1 MGHRA, CDR2 YSYEKL.

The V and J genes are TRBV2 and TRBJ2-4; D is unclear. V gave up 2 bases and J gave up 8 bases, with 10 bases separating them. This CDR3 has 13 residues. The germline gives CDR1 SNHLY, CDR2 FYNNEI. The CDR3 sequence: CASSESRADIQYF. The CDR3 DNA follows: TGTGCCAGCAGTGAAAGTAGGGCGGACATTCAGTACTTC.